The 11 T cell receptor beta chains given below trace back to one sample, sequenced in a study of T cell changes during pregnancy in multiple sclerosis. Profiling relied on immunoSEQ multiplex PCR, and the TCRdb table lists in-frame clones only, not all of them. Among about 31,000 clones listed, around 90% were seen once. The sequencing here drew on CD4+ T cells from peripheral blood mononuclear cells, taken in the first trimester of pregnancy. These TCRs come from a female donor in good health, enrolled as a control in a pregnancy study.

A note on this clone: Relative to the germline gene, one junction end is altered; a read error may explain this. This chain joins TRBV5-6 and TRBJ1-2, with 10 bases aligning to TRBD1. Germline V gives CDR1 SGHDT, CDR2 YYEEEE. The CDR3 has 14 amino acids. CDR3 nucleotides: TGTGCCAGCACCTTGGGACAGGGGATCGGTGGCTACACCTTC. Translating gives CASTLGQGIGGYTF.

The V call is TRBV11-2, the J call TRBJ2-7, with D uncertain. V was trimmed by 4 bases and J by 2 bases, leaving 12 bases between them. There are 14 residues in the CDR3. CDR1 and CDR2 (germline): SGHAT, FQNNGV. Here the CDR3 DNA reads TGTGCCAGCAGCTCCCTGCGGTTCCCCTACGAGCAGTACTTC. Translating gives CASSSLRFPYEQYF.

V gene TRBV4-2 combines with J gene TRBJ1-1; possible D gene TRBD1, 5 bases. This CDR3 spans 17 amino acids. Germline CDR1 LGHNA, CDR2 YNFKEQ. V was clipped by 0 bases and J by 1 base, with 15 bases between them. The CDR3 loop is CASSQDPDSLRNTEAFF. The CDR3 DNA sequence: TGTGCCAGCAGCCAAGATCCCGACAGTTTGAGGAACACTGAAGCTTTCTTT.

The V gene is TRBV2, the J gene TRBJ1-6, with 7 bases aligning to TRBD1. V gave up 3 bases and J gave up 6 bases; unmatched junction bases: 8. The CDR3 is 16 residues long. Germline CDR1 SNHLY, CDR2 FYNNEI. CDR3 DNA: TGTGCCAGCAGTGATGCGGGGACAGCGGTTAATTCACCCCTCCACTTT. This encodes CASSDAGTAVNSPLHF.

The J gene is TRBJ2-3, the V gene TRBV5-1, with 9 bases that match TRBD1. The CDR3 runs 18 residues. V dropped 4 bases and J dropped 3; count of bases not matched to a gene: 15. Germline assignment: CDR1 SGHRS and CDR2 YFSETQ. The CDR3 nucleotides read TGCGCCAGCAGCCGTGACCCTAGGACAGGGGCAAGAACAGATACGCAGTATTTT. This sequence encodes CASSRDPRTGARTDTQYF. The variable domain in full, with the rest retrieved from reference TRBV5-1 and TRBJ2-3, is KAGVTQTPRYLIKTRGQQVTLSCSPISGHRSVSWYQQTPGQGLQFLFEYFSETQRNKGNFPGRFSGRQFSNSRSEMNVSTLELGDSALYLCASSRDPRTGARTDTQYFGPGTRLTVL.

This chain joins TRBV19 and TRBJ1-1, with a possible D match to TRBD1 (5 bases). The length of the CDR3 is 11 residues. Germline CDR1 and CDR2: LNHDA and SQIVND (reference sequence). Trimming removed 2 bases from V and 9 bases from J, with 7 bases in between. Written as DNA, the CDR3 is TGTGCCAGTAGTATAAGGGGCAAAGCTTTCTTT. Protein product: CASSIRGKAFF.

The CDR3 region is CASSLGQGGQPQHF. DNA of the CDR3: TGTGCCAGCAGCTTGGGACAGGGCGGACAGCCCCAGCATTTT. This chain links TRBV5-6 with TRBJ1-5; 7 bases are shared with TRBD1. Germline CDR1 and CDR2: SGHDT and YYEEEE. The CDR3 loop spans 14 amino acids. V gave up 0 bases and J gave up 7 bases; unmatched junction bases: 4.

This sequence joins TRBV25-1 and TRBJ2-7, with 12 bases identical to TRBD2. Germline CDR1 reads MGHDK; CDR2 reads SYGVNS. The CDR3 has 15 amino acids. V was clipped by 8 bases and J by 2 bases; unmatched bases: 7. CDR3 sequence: CASGSLAGGTYEQYF. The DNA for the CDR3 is TGTGCCAGCGGTTCTCTAGCGGGGGGGACCTACGAGCAGTACTTC.

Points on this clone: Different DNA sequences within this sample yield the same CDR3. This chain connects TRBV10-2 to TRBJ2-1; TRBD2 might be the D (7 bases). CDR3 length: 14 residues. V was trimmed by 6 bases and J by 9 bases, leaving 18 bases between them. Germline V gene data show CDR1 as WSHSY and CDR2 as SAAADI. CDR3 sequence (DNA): TGCGCCAGCAGGGGTGCTGGGGGGGCTTTTGAGCAGTTCTTC. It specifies CASRGAGGAFEQFF.

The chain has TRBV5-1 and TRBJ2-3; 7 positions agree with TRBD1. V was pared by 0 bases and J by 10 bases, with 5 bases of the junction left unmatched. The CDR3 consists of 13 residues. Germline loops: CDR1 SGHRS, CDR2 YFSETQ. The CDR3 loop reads CASSLGQGGAQYF. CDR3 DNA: TGCGCCAGCAGCTTGGGCCAAGGGGGCGCGCAGTATTTT. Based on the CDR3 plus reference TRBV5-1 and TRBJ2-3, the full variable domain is KAGVTQTPRYLIKTRGQQVTLSCSPISGHRSVSWYQQTPGQGLQFLFEYFSETQRNKGNFPGRFSGRQFSNSRSEMNVSTLELGDSALYLCASSLGQGGAQYFGPGTRLTVL.

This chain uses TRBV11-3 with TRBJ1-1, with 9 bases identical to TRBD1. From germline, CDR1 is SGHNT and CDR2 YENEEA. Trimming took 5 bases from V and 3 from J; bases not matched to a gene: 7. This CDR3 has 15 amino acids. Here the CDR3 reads CASSPWDRVYTEAFF. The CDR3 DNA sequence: TGTGCCAGCAGCCCCTGGGACAGGGTTTACACTGAAGCTTTCTTT.